This TCR beta chain comes out of a study of cytomegalovirus exposure and HLA in healthy donors. Study details: About four fifths of approximately 400 genotyped donors fell in the Caucasian-associated ancestry cluster.

Study-wide findings and caveats: Later analysis showed TCR association rates varying by HLA locus, highest for DRB1 and lowest for HLA-C. Cytomegalovirus status was reportedly diagnosed by the classifier with high specificity and sensitivity.

Regarding this clone: Antigen: not known.

The PCR contained 60 Vbeta and 13 Jbeta primers. Using immunoSEQ multiplex PCR, the repertoire was profiled, and TCRdb retains in-frame clones only, with some absent. Of about 130,000 clones listed, 75% are singletons. V shed 5 bases and J 5 bases; nucleotides not matched to a gene: 3. Per the germline V gene, CDR1 is SQVTM and CDR2 is ANQGSEA. The CDR3 is 12 residues long. The chain combines TRBV29-1 with TRBJ1-5; 7 bases fit TRBD1. The sequenced sample was PBMCs. The receptor was isolated from a man aged 25 to 40 in good health and CMV-seronegative. CDR3 in amino acids: CSVQTGDQPQHF. CDR3 in DNA: TGCAGCGTTCAAACAGGGGATCAGCCCCAGCATTTT.